A single T cell receptor beta chain is shown here with its context. The target antigen is unknown. This sample is part of a study of cytomegalovirus exposure and HLA in healthy donors. Study-level results: The majority of TCR sequences were rare, yet some public TCRs appeared in many donors.

V was clipped by 4 bases and J by 4 bases, with 11 bases between them. The length of the CDR3 is 12 residues. Germline assignment: CDR1 GTSNPN and CDR2 SVGIG (reference sequence). The assay was immunoSEQ multiplex PCR, and TCRdb's table has in-frame clones only and misses some. This repertoire shows under 250,000 clones, 80% to 90% found once; its top ten account for roughly 2%. The chain uses TRBV30 and TRBJ2-7; D is possibly TRBD1 (6 bases). The sequenced sample consisted of PBMCs. The receptor was isolated from a woman in her late teens or twenties in good health and CMV-seropositive. The CDR3 spells CAWKGTPYEQYF. The CDR3, as DNA: TGTGCCTGGAAGGGGACACCTTACGAGCAGTACTTC. The whole variable domain, remainder taken from reference TRBV30 and TRBJ2-7, is SQTIHQWPATLVQPVGSPLSLECTVEGTSNPNLYWYRQAAGRGLQLLFYSVGIGQISSEVPQNLSASRPQDRQFILSSKKLLLSDSGFYLCAWKGTPYEQYFGPGTRLTVT.